The sample holds a few counts of the clone carrying this TCR beta chain. The data were produced by immunoSEQ multiplex PCR, yet TCRdb's version contains in-frame clones alone and is incomplete. The profile shows roughly 55,000 clones, roughly three quarters of them singletons. CDR1 SGHTS and CDR2 YDEGEE come from the germline V gene. The CDR3 consists of 14 residues. Trimming pared 5 bases from V and 5 bases from J, leaving 16 bases between. These data belong to a study of blood T cell repertoires in COVID-19. Overall study: Samples representing acute and convalescent COVID-19 were sourced from the United States, Italy and Spain. Sample material is recorded as cDNA or gDNA derived from T cells, B-cell-depleted T cells, or PBMCs.

V and J are TRBV5-8 and TRBJ2-5; D perhaps matches TRBD2 (6 bases). This receptor was obtained from a man aged 55 to 70 with acute or convalescent COVID-19. Sequenced input: peripheral blood. Here the CDR3 reads CASSPWGVRETQYF. The CDR3 bases are TGTGCCAGCAGTCCTTGGGGGGTCCGGGAGACCCAGTACTTC. The variable domain in full, with the rest retrieved from reference TRBV5-8 and TRBJ2-5, is EAGVTQSPTHLIKTRGQQATLRCSPISGHTSVYWYQQALGLGLQFLLWYDEGEERNRGNFPPRFSGRQFPNYSSELNVNALELEDSALYLCASSPWGVRETQYFGPGTRLLVL.